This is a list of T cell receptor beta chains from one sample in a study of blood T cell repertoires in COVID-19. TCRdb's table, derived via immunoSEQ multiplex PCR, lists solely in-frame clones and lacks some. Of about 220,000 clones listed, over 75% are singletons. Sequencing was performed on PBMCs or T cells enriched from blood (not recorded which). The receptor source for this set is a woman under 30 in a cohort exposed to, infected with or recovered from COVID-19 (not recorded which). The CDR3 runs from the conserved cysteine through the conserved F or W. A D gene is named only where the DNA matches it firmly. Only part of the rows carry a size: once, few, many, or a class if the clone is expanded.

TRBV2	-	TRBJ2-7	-	TGTGCCGGGGGACTGTCCTTCTACGAGCAGTACTTC	CAGGLSFYEQYF
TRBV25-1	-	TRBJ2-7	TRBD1	TGTGCCAGCAGTGGACCACAGGGGGGCGAGCAGTACTTC	CASSGPQGGEQYF
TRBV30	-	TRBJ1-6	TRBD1	TGTGCCGCGGAGGGGGCGGCCTATAATTCACCCCTCCACTTT	CAAEGAAYNSPLHF
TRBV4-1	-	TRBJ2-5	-	TGCGCCAGCAGCCAAGGGACAACCGAAGAGACCCAGTACTTC	CASSQGTTEETQYF
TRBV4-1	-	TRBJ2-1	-	TGCGCCAGCAGCCCTCCCCTCACGTATGGTATCGGTGGGACAACCTACAATGAGCAGTTCTTC	CASSPPLTYGIGGTTYNEQFF
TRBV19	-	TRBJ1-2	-	TGTGCCAGTAATCGAGAGGCGGGCTACACCTTC	CASNREAGYTF
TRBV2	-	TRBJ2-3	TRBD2	TGTGCCAGCAGTCGGACTAGCGCCACAGATACGCAGTATTTT	CASSRTSATDTQYF
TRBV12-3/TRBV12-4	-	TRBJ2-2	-	TGTGCCAGCAGTTTCATCAGCGGGGAGCTGTTTTTT	CASSFISGELFF
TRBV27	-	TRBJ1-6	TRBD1	TGTGCCAGCAGTCTCTACGGGACAGGGGCCATGTCTATCATTTCACCCCTCCACTTT	CASSLYGTGAMSIISPLHF
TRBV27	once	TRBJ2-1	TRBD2	TGTGCCAGCAGTTTTCGTGGGGATAGCGGGGGGGCCTTTGAGCAGTTCTTC	CASSFRGDSGGAFEQFF
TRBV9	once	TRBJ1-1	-	TGTGCCAGCAGCGGAACAGGAAGCACTGAAGCTTTCTTT	CASSGTGSTEAFF
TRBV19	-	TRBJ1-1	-	TGTGCCAGTAGTCTACAGGGAAACACTGAAGCTTTCTTT	CASSLQGNTEAFF
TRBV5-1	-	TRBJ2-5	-	TGCGCCAGCAGCTTGGATGGTCGGGTAGAGACCCAGTACTTC	CASSLDGRVETQYF
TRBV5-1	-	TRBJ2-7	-	TGCGCCAGCAGTCCTCTAGATTCCTACGAGCAGTACTTC	CASSPLDSYEQYF
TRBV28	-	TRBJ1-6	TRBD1	TGTGCCAGCAGTCAAAAGACAGGGGAGGGGGATTCACCCCTCCACTTT	CASSQKTGEGDSPLHF
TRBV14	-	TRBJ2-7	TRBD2	TGTGCCAGCAGCCAACGGCTAGCGGGGATCTACGAGCAGTACTTC	CASSQRLAGIYEQYF
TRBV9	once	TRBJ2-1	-	TGTGCCAGCAGCTCCAGGGAAGAAAGCTCCTACAATGAGCAGTTCTTC	CASSSREESSYNEQFF
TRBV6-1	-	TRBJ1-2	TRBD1	TGTGCCAGCAGTGAGACAGGGTTCTATGGCTACACCTTC	CASSETGFYGYTF
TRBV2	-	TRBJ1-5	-	TGTGCCAGCAGTGAAGATCGGTTTTGGCCCCAGCATTTT	CASSEDRFWPQHF
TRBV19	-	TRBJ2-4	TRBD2	TGTGCCAGTAGTATAGATCTCTGGGGGGGAAAAAACATTCAGTACTTC	CASSIDLWGGKNIQYF
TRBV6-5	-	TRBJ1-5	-	TGTGCCAGCAGTTCCGCGAGGGTTGGGCAGCCCCAGCATTTT	CASSSARVGQPQHF
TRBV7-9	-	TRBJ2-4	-	TGTGCCAGCAGCCCCGAGAGGCACATTCAGTACTTC	CASSPERHIQYF
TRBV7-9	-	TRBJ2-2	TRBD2	TGTGCCAGCAGCGCCCCTTTGCGGGGGGAAACGGGGGAGCTGTTTTTT	CASSAPLRGETGELFF
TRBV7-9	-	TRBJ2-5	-	TGTGCCAGCACCAAAAGTGGGGGAGGAGAGACCCAGTACTTC	CASTKSGGGETQYF
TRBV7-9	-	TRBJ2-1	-	TGTGCCAGCAGCACCACATTGCTCCGTAATAACTACAATGAGCAGTTCTTC	CASSTTLLRNNYNEQFF
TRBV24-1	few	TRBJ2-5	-	TGTGCCACCAGTGATTTTCCCCGGGGGGCGGGGGAGACCCAGTACTTC	CATSDFPRGAGETQYF
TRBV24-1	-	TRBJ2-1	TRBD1	TGTGCCACCAGTGCAGCGGGACAGGGAGCCGATGAGCAGTTCTTC	CATSAAGQGADEQFF
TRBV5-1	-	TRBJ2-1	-	TGCGCCAGCACCCTTATACAGGGCTACAGTGAGCAGTTCTTC	CASTLIQGYSEQFF
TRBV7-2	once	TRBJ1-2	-	TGTGCCAGCAGCCAAATCGGACACGCCTTC	CASSQIGHAF
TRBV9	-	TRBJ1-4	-	TGTGCCAGCAGCACCGACTCGGAAAAACTGTTTTTT	CASSTDSEKLFF
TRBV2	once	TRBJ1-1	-	TGTGCCAGCAGTTTCAGGGACACTGAAGCTTTCTTT	CASSFRDTEAFF
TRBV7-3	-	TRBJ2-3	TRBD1	TGTGCCAGCAGCTGGACAGGCATCACAGATACGCAGTATTTT	CASSWTGITDTQYF
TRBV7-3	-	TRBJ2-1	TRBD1	TGTGCCAGCAGCTTAAGGGCGGCAGGGGGCGACTCTGGCAATGAGCAGTTCTTC	CASSLRAAGGDSGNEQFF
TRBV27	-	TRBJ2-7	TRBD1	TGTGCCAGCACCGGACAGGGCGCAGCCTACGAGCAGTACTTC	CASTGQGAAYEQYF
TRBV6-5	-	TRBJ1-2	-	TGTGCCAGCGAGGGTAGCATCCTTTATGGCTACACCTTC	CASEGSILYGYTF
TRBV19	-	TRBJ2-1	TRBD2	TGTGCCACCCAGATAGCGGGGGGCTCCTACAATGAGCAGTTCTTC	CATQIAGGSYNEQFF
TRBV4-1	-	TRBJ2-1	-	TGCGCCAGCAGCCAAAGAAGCGGCCCCGACAATGAGCAGTTCTTC	CASSQRSGPDNEQFF
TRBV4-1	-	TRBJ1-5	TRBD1	TGCGCCAGCAGCCCAGGACAGGGGGGGAGAGGCAATCAGCCCCAGCATTTT	CASSPGQGGRGNQPQHF
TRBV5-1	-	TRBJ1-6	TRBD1	TGCGCCAGCAGCCCCGGACAGGTCGCTGAGGCCCTCCACTTT	CASSPGQVAEALHF
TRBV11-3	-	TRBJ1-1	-	TGTGCCAGCAGCGGCAGCGGGGAGACTGAAGCTTTCTTT	CASSGSGETEAFF
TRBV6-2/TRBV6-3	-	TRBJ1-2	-	TGTGCCAGCAGTTTTCGGGGGGTTGATGGCTACACCTTC	CASSFRGVDGYTF
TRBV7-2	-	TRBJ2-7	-	TGTGCCAGCACCCAACAGGGAGGGGAGTGGGAGCAGTACTTC	CASTQQGGEWEQYF
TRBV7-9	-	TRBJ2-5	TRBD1	TGTGCCAGCAGCCCGGGGCAGGGGGCGGGGGAGACCCAGTACTTC	CASSPGQGAGETQYF
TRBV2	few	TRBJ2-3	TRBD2	TGTGCCAGCAGTGTCAGAGGGGAGGGCCATAGAGATACGCAGTATTTT	CASSVRGEGHRDTQYF
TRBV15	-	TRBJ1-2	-	TGTGCCACCAGCAGAGATACAGGGAATCTGCAGGGCTACACCTTC	CATSRDTGNLQGYTF
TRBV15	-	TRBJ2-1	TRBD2	TGTGCCACCAGCAGAGATCTTGTAGCGGGGGGCTACAATGAGCAGTTCTTC	CATSRDLVAGGYNEQFF